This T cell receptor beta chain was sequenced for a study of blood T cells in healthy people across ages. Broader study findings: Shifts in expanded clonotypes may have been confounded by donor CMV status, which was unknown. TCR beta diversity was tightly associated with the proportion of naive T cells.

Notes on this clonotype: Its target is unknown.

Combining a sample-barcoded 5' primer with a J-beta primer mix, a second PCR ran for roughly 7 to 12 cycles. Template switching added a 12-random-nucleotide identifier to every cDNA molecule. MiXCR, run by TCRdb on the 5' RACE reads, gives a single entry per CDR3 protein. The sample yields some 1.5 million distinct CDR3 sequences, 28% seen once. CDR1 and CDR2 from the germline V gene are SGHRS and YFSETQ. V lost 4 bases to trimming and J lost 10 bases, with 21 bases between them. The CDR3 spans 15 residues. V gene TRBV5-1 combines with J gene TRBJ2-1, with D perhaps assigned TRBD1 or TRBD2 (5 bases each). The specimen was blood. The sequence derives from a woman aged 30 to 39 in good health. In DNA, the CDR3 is TGCGCCAGCAGCAACCCAAGGGACCTCCCGGGGGAGCAGTTCTTC. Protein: CASSNPRDLPGEQFF.